This paragraph covers one TCR beta chain sequence. The data are from a study of T cell responses to AZD1222 COVID-19 vaccine. Sequencing was performed with immunoSEQ multiplex PCR; in TCRdb, only in-frame clones are kept and a portion is missing. Of around 250,000 clones detected, approximately 93% appear once; the ten largest clones hold less than 0.6%. The TCR originated in an adult in good health. This material consisted of peripheral blood, taken on day 0 of AZD1222 vaccination.

The CDR3 spells CASSSGGDGNTIYF. CDR3 coding DNA: TGCGCCAGCAGCTCAGGGGGAGATGGAAACACCATATATTTT. The chain combines TRBV5-1 with TRBJ1-3; 7 bases agree with TRBD1. The J segment lost 3 bases and the V segment lost 3 bases, leaving 3 bases of the junction unmatched. The CDR3 is made up of 14 amino acids. Germline-derived CDR1 and CDR2 are SGHRS and YFSETQ.